A single sample is the source of the 12 T cell receptor beta chains below, sequenced in a study of blood T cell repertoires in COVID-19. The protocol was immunoSEQ multiplex PCR, while the TCRdb copy is restricted to in-frame clones and leaves out a portion. The sample has around 250,000 clones, approximately 86% seen once. Sequenced: peripheral blood. All receptors come from a man aged 40-50 years with active or convalescent COVID-19.

A few counts support this clone. V and J are TRBV27 and TRBJ1-6; maybe TRBD1 (5 bases). The CDR3 length is 15 residues. Germline lookup yields CDR1 MNHEY and CDR2 SMNVEV (reference sequence). V was clipped by 5 bases and J by 5 bases, with 13 bases between them. CDR3 sequence (DNA): TGTGCCAGCAGTCCGGCTCAGGGTAATAATTCACCCCTCCACTTT. Protein sequence: CASSPAQGNNSPLHF.

The genes are TRBV11-2 and TRBJ2-7; TRBD2 matches 14 bases. The germline V gene encodes CDR1 SGHAT and CDR2 FQNNGV. V lost 3 bases and J lost 4; bases outside the gene matches: 5. CDR3 length: 16 residues. In nucleotides, the CDR3 is TGTGCCAGCAGCTTGGAAAGACTAGCGGGAGGGTACGAGCAGTACTTC. This gives the protein CASSLERLAGGYEQYF.

The V call is TRBV28, the J call TRBJ2-7, with D maybe TRBD1 (6 bases). The germline V and J ends were trimmed by 4 bases and 6 bases, with 19 bases remaining between them. CDR1 and CDR2 from the germline V gene are MDHEN and SYDVKM. The CDR3 has 15 residues. The DNA of the CDR3 is TGTGCCAGCAGTTCCGGGACACTGGATTTACGCGAGCAGTACTTC. Protein sequence: CASSSGTLDLREQYF.

The V gene is TRBV19, the J gene TRBJ1-1, with TRBD1 as a possible D gene (6 bases). This CDR3 has 13 residues. Germline assignment: CDR1 LNHDA and CDR2 SQIVND (reference sequence). Trimming removed 7 bases at V and 5 bases at J, with 14 bases between. The CDR3 loop reads CASKRGWQTEAFF. CDR3 coding DNA: TGTGCCAGTAAGAGGGGGTGGCAAACTGAAGCTTTCTTT.

This chain uses TRBV5-4 with TRBJ1-4; TRBD1 might be the D (6 bases). Germline V CDR1 and CDR2: SGHNT, YYREEE (reference sequence). The V gene lost 0 bases and the J gene lost 4 bases, with 10 bases spanning the gap. This CDR3 spans 15 amino acids. CDR3 in amino acids: CASSLGGRRNEKLFF. For the CDR3, the DNA is TGTGCCAGCAGCTTGGGGGGGCGCCGTAATGAAAAACTGTTTTTT.

This chain connects TRBV11-3 to TRBJ2-3, with 7 positions matching TRBD2. Germline CDR1 is SGHNT and CDR2 is YENEEA. The CDR3 spans 15 residues. Losses at the gene ends were 2 bases for V and 3 bases for J; bases not matched to a gene: 5. CDR3 residues: CASSLRGEGTDTQYF. CDR3 in DNA: TGTGCCAGCAGCTTACGGGGGGAAGGGACAGATACGCAGTATTTT.

This clone was seen only a few times. In DNA form, the CDR3 reads TGCGCCAGCAGTGCCACTCCGGGGTCCTCCTACGAGCAGTACTTC. Its protein product is CASSATPGSSYEQYF. V and J are TRBV10-1 and TRBJ2-7; perhaps TRBD2 as D (5 bases). The CDR3 is 15 amino acids. Deletions cut 4 bases from V and 0 bases from J, with 13 bases between. Per the germline V gene, CDR1 is WNHNN and CDR2 is SYGVQD (reference sequence).

V gene TRBV29-1 combines with J gene TRBJ1-5; D may be TRBD1 (5 bases). The CDR3 contains 13 residues. Germline V CDR1 and CDR2: SQVTM, ANQGSEA. Deletions cut 3 bases from V and 6 bases from J, with 12 bases between. The CDR3 coding sequence is TGCAGCGTTGAGGAGGGCGGGGGTCAGCCCCAGCATTTT. Translating it yields CSVEEGGGQPQHF.

The genes are TRBV7-6 and TRBJ2-1; 10 bases align to TRBD2. V was clipped by 5 bases and J by 6 bases; unmatched bases: 7. The CDR3 spans 15 residues. Germline values: CDR1 SGHVS, CDR2 FNYEAQ. In DNA form, the CDR3 reads TGTGCCAGCAGCCCGCCTAGCGGGAGACCCAATGAGCAGTTCTTC. The encoded protein is CASSPPSGRPNEQFF.

J is TRBJ2-7 and V is TRBV5-1, with a possible D match to TRBD1 (6 bases). Between the trimmed V and J ends, which lost 0 bases and 0 bases, there was a span of 13 bases. Germline-derived CDR1 and CDR2 are SGHRS and YFSETQ. This CDR3 spans 16 amino acids. CDR3 nucleotides: TGCGCCAGCAGCTTGGGAGACAGGCTGGGCTCCTACGAGCAGTACTTC. Protein: CASSLGDRLGSYEQYF.

The chain uses TRBV27 and TRBJ1-6, with a weak D call TRBD1 (6 bases). Germline lookup yields CDR1 MNHEY and CDR2 SMNVEV (reference sequence). The V end was cut by 2 bases, the J end by 9 bases, with 17 bases between. The CDR3 loop spans 16 amino acids. The CDR3 DNA is TGTGCCAGCAGTTTAGATACAGGGTACCCACCTTCACCCCTCCACTTT. Encoded protein: CASSLDTGYPPSPLHF.

There are a few counts of this clone. This chain joins TRBV7-8 and TRBJ2-7, with D maybe TRBD1 (7 bases). The V gene's germline CDR1 is SGHVS and CDR2 FQNEAQ. CDR3 length: 14 amino acids. Trimming shortened V by 8 bases and J by 3 bases, and 17 bases separated the two germline ends. The CDR3 loop reads CASGRGQTNYEQYF. CDR3 DNA: TGTGCCAGCGGGCGGGGACAGACAAACTACGAGCAGTACTTC. The full variable domain, its missing parts supplied by reference TRBV7-8 and TRBJ2-7, is GAGVSQSPRYKVAKRGQDVALRCDPISGHVSLFWYQQALGQGPEFLTYFQNEAQLDKSGLPSDRFFAERPEGSVSTLKIQRTQQEDSAVYLCASGRGQTNYEQYFGPGTRLTVT.